Each of the 13 T cell receptor beta chains below was sequenced from the same sample in a study of blood T cell repertoires in COVID-19. Repertoires were generated with immunoSEQ multiplex PCR, while TCRdb's copy carries only in-frame clones and drops some. The sample gives about 300,000 clones, nearly 90% of which show up once; 1.5% to 2% is in the top ten. The source material was peripheral blood. The source of these receptors is a woman aged 30 to 39 with COVID-19, enrolled during active disease.

The rearrangement uses TRBV5-8 and TRBJ2-2; D is unresolved. The V end was cut by 3 bases, the J end by 0 bases, with 15 bases between. This CDR3 spans 17 amino acids. Germline CDR1 reads SGHTS; CDR2 reads YDEGEE. The CDR3 spells CASSSTLYFTNTGELFF. The DNA for the CDR3 is TGTGCCAGCAGCTCCACACTATATTTCACGAACACCGGGGAGCTGTTTTTT.

This chain uses TRBV24-1 with TRBJ2-3; 7 positions agree with TRBD1. The junction had 7 bases not matched to a gene; V was cut back by 4 bases and J by 4 bases. CDR1 and CDR2 (germline): KGHDR, SFDVKD. This CDR3 has 15 residues. CDR3: CATSDVTGTADTQYF. CDR3 bases: TGTGCCACCAGTGACGTGACAGGGACCGCAGATACGCAGTATTTT.

In DNA form, the CDR3 reads TGTGCCAGCAGTGAAAGGGGTTATCAGCCCCAGCATTTT. Protein sequence: CASSERGYQPQHF. V is TRBV2 and J is TRBJ1-5; weak D call: TRBD1 (5 bases). The CDR3 extends over 13 amino acids. V lost 2 bases and J lost 5, with 7 bases in between. Germline-derived CDR1 and CDR2 are SNHLY and FYNNEI.

The chain has TRBV27 and TRBJ1-1; a possible D gene is TRBD1 (5 bases). Germline V gene data show CDR1 as MNHEY and CDR2 as SMNVEV (reference sequence). V lost 5 bases, J lost 1 base, and 14 bases lay in between. This CDR3 is built from 15 residues. The CDR3 sequence: CASSHNRSPNTEAFF. The CDR3 nucleotides read TGTGCCAGCAGTCATAACAGGAGCCCGAACACTGAAGCTTTCTTT.

V usage is TRBV5-1 and J usage is TRBJ2-3, with 7 bases that match TRBD2. The CDR3 totals 15 residues. The V and J ends lost 4 bases and 4 bases, in that order; junction bases with no gene match: 9. Germline V gene sequence: CDR1 SGHRS, CDR2 YFSETQ. The CDR3 coding sequence is TGCGCCAGCAGCCTCGGGGAGCGGGGATCAGATACGCAGTATTTT. Translated: CASSLGERGSDTQYF.

The chain recombines TRBV15 with TRBJ2-3; 10 bases are shared with TRBD2. This CDR3 spans 17 amino acids. Germline values: CDR1 LNHNV, CDR2 YYDKDF (reference sequence). V lost 2 bases and J lost 2; bases outside the gene matches: 7. The CDR3 nucleotides read TGTGCCACCAGCAGAACGCTAGCGGGGGAAAACACAGATACGCAGTATTTT. It specifies CATSRTLAGENTDTQYF.

V and J are TRBV2 and TRBJ1-2; D is unclear. The CDR3 contains 13 residues. The germline V gene encodes CDR1 SNHLY and CDR2 FYNNEI. Trimming took 4 bases from V and 2 from J, leaving 8 bases between them. As DNA, the CDR3 is TGTGCCAGCAGTGTGGTGGCCAACTATGGCTACACCTTC. The encoded protein is CASSVVANYGYTF.

V is TRBV28 and J is TRBJ1-6; D remains unclear. V lost 2 bases and J 0 bases, leaving 11 bases between the germline ends. The CDR3 is made up of 17 amino acids. The germline CDR1 and CDR2 sequences are MDHEN and SYDVKM. CDR3 nucleotide sequence: TGTGCCAGCAGTTTAAAGATGGGGAGCTCCTATAATTCACCCCTCCACTTT. It translates to CASSLKMGSSYNSPLHF.

The J gene is TRBJ1-6, the V gene TRBV4-1; D not resolved. The CDR3 runs to 16 residues. The germline V and J ends were trimmed by 4 bases and 8 bases, with 18 bases remaining between them. The germline V gene encodes CDR1 MGHRA and CDR2 YSYEKL. The CDR3 nucleotides read TGCGCCAGCAGCCGTTCTGAGAGGGAAAGAGATTCACCCCTCCACTTT. This sequence encodes CASSRSERERDSPLHF.

The chain couples TRBV6-6 to TRBJ2-3; 8 nucleotides match TRBD2. Trimming at V came to 5 bases and at J to 2 bases, leaving 3 bases not matched to a gene. CDR1 is MNHNY, CDR2 SVGAGI, per germline (reference sequence). This CDR3 contains 14 residues. The CDR3 DNA reads TGTGCCAGCAGTAAGCGGGGGCACACAGATACGCAGTATTTT. This gives the protein CASSKRGHTDTQYF.

The chain joins TRBV7-8 to TRBJ2-5, with 8 positions matching TRBD1. V was pared by 1 base and J by 1 base, with 5 bases of the junction left unmatched. There are 16 residues in the CDR3. Germline V gene lookup returns CDR1 SGHVS and CDR2 FQNEAQ. The CDR3 region is CASSLVSGTGQETQYF. For the CDR3, the DNA is TGTGCCAGCAGCTTAGTTTCTGGGACAGGCCAAGAGACCCAGTACTTC. The variable domain in full, completed from reference TRBV7-8 and TRBJ2-5, reads GAGVSQSPRYKVAKRGQDVALRCDPISGHVSLFWYQQALGQGPEFLTYFQNEAQLDKSGLPSDRFFAERPEGSVSTLKIQRTQQEDSAVYLCASSLVSGTGQETQYFGPGTRLLVL.

This chain uses TRBV7-2 with TRBJ2-1, with a tentative D call TRBD2 (6 bases). Trimming cost V 5 bases and J 5 bases, with 16 bases left between them. The CDR3 runs 15 residues. From germline, CDR1 is SGHTA and CDR2 FQGNSA. CDR3 in amino acids: CASSLSHWGDNEQFF. DNA for the CDR3: TGTGCCAGCAGCCTCTCGCATTGGGGGGACAATGAGCAGTTCTTC.

The chain has TRBV7-2 and TRBJ1-1, with D unclear. V was pared by 5 bases and J by 0 bases, with 7 bases between. Germline CDR1 and CDR2: SGHTA and FQGNSA. The CDR3 length is 13 residues. The CDR3 reads CASSPYMNTEAFF. The CDR3 DNA sequence: TGTGCCAGCAGCCCGTACATGAACACTGAAGCTTTCTTT.